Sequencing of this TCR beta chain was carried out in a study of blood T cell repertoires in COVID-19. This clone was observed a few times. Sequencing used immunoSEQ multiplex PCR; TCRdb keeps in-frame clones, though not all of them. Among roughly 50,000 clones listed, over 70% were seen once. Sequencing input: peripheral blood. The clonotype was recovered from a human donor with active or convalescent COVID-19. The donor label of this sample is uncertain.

The CDR3 DNA reads TGTGCCAGCAGTTTATCGGGGGGTCAAGAGACCCAGTACTTC. Translating it yields CASSLSGGQETQYF. The chain links TRBV28 to TRBJ2-5, with 7 bases lining up with TRBD2. The CDR3 runs to 14 residues. Germline trimming cut 1 base from V and 2 bases from J; bases unmatched to any gene: 1. The germline CDR1 and CDR2 sequences are MDHEN and SYDVKM.